These 14 T cell receptor beta chains were sequenced from one sample in a study of tumor-infiltrating lymphocytes in localized non-small cell lung cancer. This table comes from immunoSEQ multiplex PCR, and its TCRdb copy is limited to in-frame clones, with some not included. The top ten clones hold 6.4% of a sample with about 16,000 clones, roughly 80% of them seen once. The sequenced material came from lung tumor tissue. The receptors here all came from a human donor with non-small cell lung cancer.

The rearrangement joins TRBV10-3 to TRBJ1-1; D not certain. The CDR3 totals 14 residues. The V and J ends lost 3 bases and 0 bases respectively, with 8 bases between them. The germline gives CDR1 ENHRY, CDR2 SYGVKD. CDR3 sequence: CAISEGQMNTEAFF. Here the CDR3 DNA reads TGTGCCATCAGTGAAGGCCAGATGAACACTGAAGCTTTCTTT.

The chain recombines TRBV6-6 with TRBJ2-3; the D is unclear. Germline CDR1 reads MNHNY; CDR2 reads SVGAGI (reference sequence). The V and J ends lost 2 bases and 1 base respectively, with 7 bases between them. This CDR3 is 14 amino acids long. The CDR3 loop is CASSYMAGTDTQYF. The DNA for the CDR3 is TGTGCCAGCAGTTACATGGCAGGCACAGATACGCAGTATTTT.

The chain employs TRBV30 and TRBJ2-7; D is uncertain. The CDR3 length is 15 residues. Germline CDR1 and CDR2: GTSNPN and SVGIG (reference sequence). The ends were cut back, 0 bases at V and 5 bases at J, with 17 bases in the middle. The CDR3 sequence: CAWSVSKGYLHEQYF. DNA of the CDR3: TGTGCCTGGAGTGTTTCGAAAGGGTATCTCCACGAGCAGTACTTC. Based on the CDR3 plus reference TRBV30 and TRBJ2-7, the full variable domain is SQTIHQWPATLVQPVGSPLSLECTVEGTSNPNLYWYRQAAGRGLQLLFYSVGIGQISSEVPQNLSASRPQDRQFILSSKKLLLSDSGFYLCAWSVSKGYLHEQYFGPGTRLTVT.

The V call is TRBV11-2, the J call TRBJ1-1; TRBD1 matches at 8 bases. V was clipped by 3 bases and J by 5 bases; unmatched bases: 8. The germline V gene has CDR1 SGHAT and CDR2 FQNNGV. The CDR3 length is 15 residues. DNA of the CDR3: TGTGCCAGCAGCTTTACGACAGGGGAGAGGACTGAAGCTTTCTTT. Its protein product is CASSFTTGERTEAFF.

This clone showed up just a few times. The chain combines TRBV28 with TRBJ2-1; D call uncertain. CDR3 size: 13 residues. Trimming left V 2 bases short and J 6 bases short, with 8 bases between. Looked up from germline, CDR1 is MDHEN and CDR2 is SYDVKM. CDR3 DNA sequence: TGTGCCAGCAGTTTACGGCCTACCAATGAGCAGTTCTTC. Protein product: CASSLRPTNEQFF.

This clone qualifies as medium-sized. The chain recombines TRBV27 with TRBJ1-1; 7 bases align to TRBD1. The germline CDR1 and CDR2 sequences are MNHEY and SMNVEV (reference sequence). Trimming cost V 4 bases and J 1 base; bases outside gene matches: 0. This CDR3 comprises 13 residues. In DNA, the CDR3 is TGTGCCAGCAGTTCAGGGGGGAACACTGAAGCTTTCTTT. Translating it yields CASSSGGNTEAFF.

Sample share makes this clone medium-sized. The rearrangement links TRBV11-2 to TRBJ1-2; TRBD1 matches 10 bases. In germline, CDR1 is SGHAT, CDR2 FQNNGV. V gave up 7 bases and J gave up 3 bases; unmatched junction bases: 5. This CDR3 region has 14 residues. CDR3 coding DNA: TGTGCCAGCAAGTCCGGGACAGGGGACTATGGCTACACCTTC. This encodes CASKSGTGDYGYTF.

This clone has only a few counts. The CDR3 bases are TGTGCCAGCAGCTTAATTCCGGGAGTTTACGAGCAGTACTTC. Translating it yields CASSLIPGVYEQYF. V and J are TRBV7-3 and TRBJ2-7; a weak D match, TRBD2 (6 bases). This CDR3 is 14 amino acids long. Deletions cut 1 base from V and 4 bases from J, with 11 bases between. Germline CDR1 is SGHTA and CDR2 is FQGTGA.

Only one count was recorded for this clone. This chain links TRBV28 with TRBJ1-2; 7 bases are shared with TRBD1. Losses at the gene ends were 11 bases for V and 4 bases for J; bases not matched to a gene: 10. This CDR3 is built from 13 residues. Germline V lookup: CDR1 MDHEN, CDR2 SYDVKM. Here the CDR3 reads CASWEGAVYGYTF. CDR3 bases: TGTGCCTCGTGGGAGGGGGCCGTCTATGGCTACACCTTC.

The chain recombines TRBV6-5 with TRBJ2-1; D call uncertain. Germline CDR1 MNHEY, CDR2 SVGAGI. V lost 5 bases and J 0 bases, leaving 11 bases between the germline ends. This CDR3 region has 15 residues. As DNA, the CDR3 is TGTGCCAGCAGTAGTGGACCTAGCTCCTACAATGAGCAGTTCTTC. Its translation is CASSSGPSSYNEQFF.

The gene calls are TRBV5-1 and TRBJ2-7; TRBD1 agrees at 7 bases. V lost 1 base to trimming and J lost 7 bases; unmatched junction nucleotides: 11. Germline-derived CDR1 and CDR2 are SGHRS and YFSETQ. This CDR3 spans 15 amino acids. CDR3 nucleotides: TGCGCCAGCAGCTTGCTGGGGACAGCCCTGGGGGAGCAGTACTTC. Translating it yields CASSLLGTALGEQYF. Supplemented by reference TRBV5-1 and TRBJ2-7, the full variable domain reads KAGVTQTPRYLIKTRGQQVTLSCSPISGHRSVSWYQQTPGQGLQFLFEYFSETQRNKGNFPGRFSGRQFSNSRSEMNVSTLELGDSALYLCASSLLGTALGEQYFGPGTRLTVT.

V is TRBV11-3 and J is TRBJ2-2; possibly TRBD1 for D (5 bases). Germline lookup yields CDR1 SGHNT and CDR2 YENEEA. V lost 6 bases and J lost 4, with 9 bases in between. CDR3 length: 13 residues. The DNA for the CDR3 is TGTGCCAGCAGTTATGGGGCCACCGGGGAGCTGTTTTTT. Its translation: CASSYGATGELFF.

This clone was recorded only once. This chain connects TRBV21-1 to TRBJ2-7; the table's D call of TRBD2 was not tested on the DNA. TRBV21-1 constitutes a pseudogene. The CDR3 sequence is 16 residues long. In DNA, the CDR3 is TGTGCCAGCAGCAAAGACCTAGGGAGGAACTCCTACGAGCAGTACTTC. It translates to CASSKDLGRNSYEQYF.

This clone was seen more than once but under ten times. The rearrangement uses TRBV4-3 and TRBJ1-2, with D maybe TRBD1 (5 bases). This CDR3 contains 15 residues. Germline assignment: CDR1 LGHNA and CDR2 YSLEER. The germline V and J ends were trimmed by 0 bases and 10 bases, with 18 bases remaining between them. DNA of the CDR3: TGCGCCAGCAGCCAAGACCCAGGGTCCTGGGAGGTCTACACCTTC. Translated: CASSQDPGSWEVYTF.